The entry below gives a single T cell receptor (beta chain) sequence along with its context. A Seattle source enrolled patients during active infection and followed them longitudinally. This entry is derived from a study of blood T cell repertoires in COVID-19. Whole-study context: Samples of COVID-19 (acute and convalescent) were obtained from the United States, Italy and Spain. PBMCs, B-cell-depleted T cells, or T cells provided the cDNA or gDNA that made up the material.

The CDR3 loop spans 14 amino acids. V shed 4 bases, J shed 3 bases, and the junction held 5 bases outside the gene matches. Germline-derived CDR1 and CDR2 are SGHAT and FQNNGV. Original methodology: Amplification of reference gene primers provided the estimated nucleated cell counts. Produced via immunoSEQ multiplex PCR; TCRdb's table is partial and in-frame only. D and trimming come from the DNA, and the V and J calls and clone size come from that table. The sample consists of 30,000 or so clones, roughly 87% of them appearing once. The chain uses TRBV11-2 and TRBJ1-1, with TRBD1 matching 7 bases. This TCR was recovered from a man aged 60-69 years with COVID-19, enrolled during active disease. The sequenced sample consisted of peripheral blood. The CDR3 loop is CASSYDRADTEAFF. CDR3 sequence (DNA): TGTGCCAGCAGCTACGACAGGGCGGACACTGAAGCTTTCTTT. Full variable domain (outside the CDR3, taken from reference TRBV11-2 and TRBJ1-1): EAGVAQSPRYKIIEKRQSVAFWCNPISGHATLYWYQQILGQGPKLLIQFQNNGVVDDSQLPKDRFSAERLKGVDSTLKIQPAKLEDSAVYLCASSYDRADTEAFFGQGTRLTVV.